One T cell receptor (beta chain) is described in this entry. Antigen specificity is unknown. This CDR3 is 15 amino acids long. V lost 6 bases and J 1 base, leaving 15 bases between the germline ends. Germline CDR1 is WNHNN and CDR2 is SYGVQD (reference sequence). The sample belongs to a study of blood T cell dynamics during melanoma immunotherapy. Overall study context: First-line therapy was either pembrolizumab or nivolumab with ipilimumab for metastatic melanoma.

Specified time point: pre-treatment baseline. General study findings and limits: Immune-effector CD8+ cells best matched cell-free DNA CDR3 sequences and were most clonal. It remained unknown if the driving T cell clones were melanoma-specific.

Some clones are missing from TCRdb's copy, which holds only in-frame ones; the method was immunoSEQ multiplex PCR. The sample has fewer than 15,000 clones, 92% seen once. The sequence derives from a human donor with melanoma. The starting material was effector memory CD8+ T cells from blood, obtained from a patient treated with checkpoint blockade. This chain joins TRBV10-1 and TRBJ2-5; D uncertain. The CDR3 nucleotides are TGCGCCAGCAGGGTATCGGTAAGAAGCCAAGAGACCCAGTACTTC. Translated: CASRVSVRSQETQYF.